This T cell receptor (beta chain) stems from a study of immune cell composition in non-small cell lung cancer. DNA was extracted from unsorted cell suspensions stored frozen. After removal of 1 base from V and 10 bases from J, the junction contained 5 bases not matched to a gene. This CDR3 region has 15 residues. CDR1 and CDR2 from the germline V gene are LNHNV and YYDKDF (reference sequence). The table came from immunoSEQ multiplex PCR; TCRdb's copy has only in-frame clones and leaves some out. The data contain 1,500 to 2,000 clones, about four fifths of them seen just once; the ten biggest clones take up approximately 9.4%.

The gene calls are TRBV15 and TRBJ1-6; 9 positions match TRBD1. This receptor was taken from a human donor with non-small cell lung cancer. Sequencing input: lung tumor tissue. CDR3 nucleotide sequence: TGTGCCACCAGCAGAGGGGGACAGGGAAGATCACCCCTCCACTTT. Protein product: CATSRGGQGRSPLHF.